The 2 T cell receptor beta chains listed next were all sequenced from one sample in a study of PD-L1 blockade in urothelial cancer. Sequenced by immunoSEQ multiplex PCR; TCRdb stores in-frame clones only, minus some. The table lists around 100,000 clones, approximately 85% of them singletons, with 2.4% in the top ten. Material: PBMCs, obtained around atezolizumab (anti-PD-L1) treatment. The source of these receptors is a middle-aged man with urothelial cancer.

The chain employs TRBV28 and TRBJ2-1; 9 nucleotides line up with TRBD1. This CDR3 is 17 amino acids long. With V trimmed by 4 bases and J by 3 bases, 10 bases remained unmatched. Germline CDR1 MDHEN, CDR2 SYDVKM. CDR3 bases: TGTGCCAGCAGTTCCTTCTTCGGGACAGGGTTCTACAATGAGCAGTTCTTC. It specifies CASSSFFGTGFYNEQFF.

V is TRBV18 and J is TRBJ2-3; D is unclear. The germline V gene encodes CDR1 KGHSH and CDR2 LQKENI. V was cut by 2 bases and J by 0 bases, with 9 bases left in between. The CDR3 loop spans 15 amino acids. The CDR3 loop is CASSPGRQSTDTQYF. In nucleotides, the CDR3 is TGTGCCAGCTCACCAGGCAGGCAGAGCACAGATACGCAGTATTTT.